This TCR beta chain was found in a study of regulatory T cells in long-lasting Graves disease. From germline, CDR1 is WSHSY and CDR2 SAAADI. The CDR3 is 16 amino acids. The V segment lost 7 bases and the J segment 0 bases; nucleotides outside the gene matches: 8. The authors built TCR beta libraries using iRepertoire HTBI primers and Arm-PCR of CDR3 regions. TCRdb reanalysed the multiplex PCR reads using MiXCR and keeps one entry per CDR3 protein. The sample yields roughly 560,000 distinct CDR3 sequences, approximately 16% seen once. Regarding time point: newly diagnosed GD, antithyroid drugs for less than 3 months. Researchers made the TCR library from RNA that was extracted from PBMCs. The sample was also reused in another study, on T cells in Graves' hyperthyroidism and ophthalmopathy.

The receptor's source is a woman aged 40-60 years with Graves disease. The chain links TRBV10-2 to TRBJ1-1; the match to TRBD1 covers 10 bases. The material was peripheral blood mononuclear cells (PBMCs), obtained at new diagnosis, from a patient treated with antithyroid drugs. In nucleotides, the CDR3 is TGCGCCAGCAAAGACTGGGACAGGGGTATGAACACTGAAGCTTTCTTT. Its translation: CASKDWDRGMNTEAFF.